These 18 T cell receptor beta chains were all obtained from the same sample, sequenced in a study of blood T cell repertoires in COVID-19. The data were produced by immunoSEQ multiplex PCR, yet TCRdb's version contains in-frame clones alone and is incomplete. There are hundreds of thousands of clones in the sample; roughly 90% occur only once, and roughly 1.2% lies in the top ten. The sequenced sample was peripheral blood. The receptor source for this set is a man aged 35 to 55 with acute or convalescent COVID-19.

The chain carries TRBV27 and TRBJ1-2, with unresolved D. This CDR3 comprises 13 residues. V lost 2 bases to trimming and J lost 1 base, with 5 bases between them. Germline V gene data show CDR1 as MNHEY and CDR2 as SMNVEV (reference sequence). CDR3 DNA sequence: TGTGCCAGCAGTTTAGTCTTTAACTATGGCTACACCTTC. As protein: CASSLVFNYGYTF.

The V call is TRBV12-3 or TRBV12-4, the J call TRBJ2-1; D ambiguous. Trimming took off 2 bases at V and 10 bases at J, with 6 bases between the two ends. The CDR3 consists of 11 residues. As DNA, the CDR3 is TGTGCCAGCAGTTTACTTCGGGAGCAGTTCTTC. It encodes CASSLLREQFF.

Comment on this clone: Additional DNA sequences in this sample encode the identical CDR3. The chain employs TRBV27 and TRBJ1-6; 10 bases are shared with TRBD1. In germline, CDR1 is MNHEY, CDR2 SMNVEV (reference sequence). The length of the CDR3 is 14 residues. The ends lost 2 bases at V and 9 bases at J; junction bases unmatched: 1. The CDR3 DNA reads TGTGCCAGCAGTTTAGACAGGGGGCGTTCACCCCTCCACTTT. Its translation is CASSLDRGRSPLHF.

The chain carries TRBV5-4 and TRBJ2-3; TRBD2 matches 7 bases. Trimming took 7 bases from V and 0 from J; bases not matched to a gene: 2. Germline CDR1 is SGHNT and CDR2 is YYREEE (reference sequence). The CDR3 extends over 13 amino acids. The CDR3 DNA reads TGTGCCAGCTCCGGGGGGAGCACAGATACGCAGTATTTT. Its protein is CASSGGSTDTQYF. The variable domain in full, completed from reference TRBV5-4 and TRBJ2-3, reads ETGVTQSPTHLIKTRGQQVTLRCSSQSGHNTVSWYQQALGQGPQFIFQYYREEENGRGNFPPRFSGLQFPNYSSELNVNALELDDSALYLCASSGGSTDTQYFGPGTRLTVL.

This clone was seen once. The chain carries TRBV5-1 and TRBJ2-1, with TRBD2 identical over 14 bases. The germline V gene has CDR1 SGHRS and CDR2 YFSETQ. With 2 bases clipped from V and 9 bases from J, the junction kept 7 bases outside the gene matches. The CDR3 is 16 residues long. CDR3 amino acids: CASSLQPGLAGVEQFF. For the CDR3, the DNA is TGCGCCAGCAGCTTACAACCGGGACTAGCGGGGGTTGAGCAGTTCTTC.

The chain joins TRBV5-1 to TRBJ1-1, with D unclear. Trimming cost V 0 bases and J 1 base, with 7 bases left between them. The CDR3 covers 14 residues. In germline, CDR1 is SGHRS, CDR2 YFSETQ. CDR3 sequence: CASSLDRPNTEAFF. In nucleotides, the CDR3 is TGCGCCAGCAGCTTGGACAGACCGAACACTGAAGCTTTCTTT.

V gene TRBV7-3 combines with J gene TRBJ1-5, with a possible D match to TRBD1 (5 bases). Trimming left V 8 bases short and J 2 bases short, with 13 bases between. Germline V lookup: CDR1 SGHTA, CDR2 FQGTGA. This CDR3 region has 14 residues. CDR3 sequence (DNA): TGTGCCAGCTCCGTTGGGGGGGGCAATCAGCCCCAGCATTTT. Protein product: CASSVGGGNQPQHF.

This clone is a singleton in its sample. The chain employs TRBV6-5 and TRBJ1-5, with TRBD1 matching 8 bases. After removal of 5 bases from V and 3 bases from J, the junction contained 6 bases not matched to a gene. This CDR3 comprises 15 residues. The germline CDR1 and CDR2 sequences are MNHEY and SVGAGI. DNA for the CDR3: TGTGCCAGCAGTAAGGACAGGGTAGCCAATCAGCCCCAGCATTTT. Translated: CASSKDRVANQPQHF.

The chain links TRBV30 to TRBJ2-1; tentative D call: TRBD1 (5 bases). There are 14 residues in the CDR3. Trimming took off 2 bases at V and 10 bases at J, with 18 bases between the two ends. Germline CDR1 GTSNPN, CDR2 SVGIG (reference sequence). CDR3 residues: CAWSLWTTSGEQFF. The CDR3 bases are TGTGCCTGGAGTTTATGGACGACTTCAGGGGAGCAGTTCTTC.

The DNA of the CDR3 is TGTGCCAGCAGTTACTCGGGACAGGGATGGCTAGGCTACACCTTC. It is translated as CASSYSGQGWLGYTF. The chain uses TRBV6-5 and TRBJ1-2; TRBD1 matches at 9 bases. The junction had 7 bases not matched to a gene; V was cut back by 0 bases and J by 8 bases. The CDR3 extends over 15 amino acids. The germline V gene has CDR1 MNHEY and CDR2 SVGAGI.

Written as DNA, the CDR3 is TGTGCCACCAGGACAACTAGCGGGAGGGCTTACGAGCAGTACTTC. This encodes CATRTTSGRAYEQYF. The J gene is TRBJ2-7, the V gene TRBV15; 13 nucleotides match TRBD2. The CDR3 sequence is 15 residues long. Germline assignment: CDR1 LNHNV and CDR2 YYDKDF (reference sequence). Trimming took 6 bases from V and 4 from J; bases not matched to a gene: 6.

The chain employs TRBV5-1 and TRBJ1-4, with 7 bases aligning to TRBD1. The CDR3 extends over 14 amino acids. Germline values: CDR1 SGHRS, CDR2 YFSETQ. The trim removed 2 bases at V and 7 bases at J, leaving 5 bases unmatched. CDR3 DNA: TGCGCCAGCAGCTTAGGGACAGCAAGTGAAAAACTGTTTTTT. Protein: CASSLGTASEKLFF. Using reference TRBV5-1 and TRBJ1-4 for the parts outside the CDR3, the full variable domain is KAGVTQTPRYLIKTRGQQVTLSCSPISGHRSVSWYQQTPGQGLQFLFEYFSETQRNKGNFPGRFSGRQFSNSRSEMNVSTLELGDSALYLCASSLGTASEKLFFGSGTQLSVL.

The chain uses TRBV30 and TRBJ1-6; 9 bases align to TRBD1. V was clipped by 4 bases and J by 0 bases; unmatched bases: 1. The CDR3 consists of 15 residues. The germline V gene has CDR1 GTSNPN and CDR2 SVGIG (reference sequence). CDR3 loop: CAWTDRGSYNSPLHF. The CDR3 DNA is TGTGCCTGGACGGACAGGGGCTCCTATAATTCACCCCTCCACTTT.

J is TRBJ2-3 and V is TRBV6-2 or TRBV6-3; 10 nucleotides match TRBD2. Per germline, CDR1 MNHEY and CDR2 SVGEGT. This CDR3 region has 16 residues. J was trimmed by 2 bases and V by 5 bases; bases with no gene match: 7. CDR3 coding DNA: TGTGCCAGCAGTAAGCGGGGGGGCGGTCCCACAGATACGCAGTATTTT. This codes for CASSKRGGGPTDTQYF.

The CDR3 here is CASSVGGRGHYGYTF. The CDR3 DNA is TGTGCCAGCAGCGTAGGTGGCAGGGGGCACTATGGCTACACCTTC. V gene TRBV9 combines with J gene TRBJ1-2, with 8 bases fitting TRBD1. J gave up 3 bases and V 0 bases, and 4 bases lay outside the gene matches. Germline CDR1 reads SGDLS; CDR2 reads YYNGEE. This CDR3 spans 15 amino acids.

This chain joins TRBV7-3 and TRBJ2-2; D is uncertain. This CDR3 has 15 amino acids. CDR1 is SGHTA, CDR2 FQGTGA, per germline. V gave up 0 bases and J gave up 0 bases, with 5 bases separating them. The CDR3 spells CASSLTLANTGELFF. DNA for the CDR3: TGTGCCAGCAGCTTAACCCTAGCGAACACCGGGGAGCTGTTTTTT.

This clone was seen a handful of times. CDR3 bases: TGTGCCAGCAGCTTAGGACAGGGAGGCTACAATGAGCAGTTCTTC. Its protein is CASSLGQGGYNEQFF. The V and J genes are TRBV5-5 and TRBJ2-1; 8 bases line up with TRBD1. This CDR3 spans 15 amino acids. After removal of 2 bases from V and 3 bases from J, the junction contained 4 bases not matched to a gene. CDR1 and CDR2 (germline): SGHKS, YYEKEE (reference sequence).

J is TRBJ2-3 and V is TRBV5-1, with 8 bases lining up with TRBD1. CDR3 length: 16 amino acids. V lost 4 bases, J lost 5 bases, and 12 bases stayed unmatched. The germline V gene encodes CDR1 SGHRS and CDR2 YFSETQ. CDR3 amino acids: CASSLQGASEIDTQYF. CDR3 DNA sequence: TGCGCCAGCAGCCTCCAGGGGGCATCAGAGATAGATACGCAGTATTTT.